The text below deals with one TCR beta chain. Its target is not known. Primers: 60 Vbeta forward and 13 Jbeta reverse. Generated by immunoSEQ multiplex PCR, the TCRdb table keeps only in-frame clones and is missing some. This table has 120,000 or so clones, 17% appearing once. This CDR3 is 15 amino acids long. Germline-derived CDR1 and CDR2 are SNHLY and FYNNEI. Trimming removed 2 bases from V and 0 bases from J, with 9 bases in between. Every donor was a healthy person donating bone marrow. The source of the sample is a study of cytomegalovirus exposure and HLA in healthy donors. Points from the study as a whole: HLA-A and HLA-B allele assignments for most subjects were reportedly predicted accurately using TCR beta sequences.

The sample consisted of PBMCs. The TCR sequence derives from a female donor in good health and CMV-seropositive. This rearrangement joins TRBV2 to TRBJ2-3; D call uncertain. Here the CDR3 reads CASSENPGSTDTQYF. CDR3 nucleotide sequence: TGTGCCAGCAGTGAAAATCCCGGGAGCACAGATACGCAGTATTTT.